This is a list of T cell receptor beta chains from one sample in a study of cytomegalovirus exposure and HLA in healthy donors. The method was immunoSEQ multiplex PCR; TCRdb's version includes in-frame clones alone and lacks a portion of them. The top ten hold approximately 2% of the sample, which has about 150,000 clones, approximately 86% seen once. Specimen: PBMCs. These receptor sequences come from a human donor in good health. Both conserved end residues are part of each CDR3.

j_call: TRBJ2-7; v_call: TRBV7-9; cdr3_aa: CASSGRAGQGLYEQYF
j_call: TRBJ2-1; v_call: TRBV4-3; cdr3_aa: CASSRRDYNEQFF
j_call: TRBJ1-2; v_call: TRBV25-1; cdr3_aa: CASSESTGEANYGYTF
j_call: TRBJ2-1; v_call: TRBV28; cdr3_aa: CASTTGTGAYNEQFF
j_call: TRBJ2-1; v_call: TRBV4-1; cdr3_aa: CASSQKTRENEQFF
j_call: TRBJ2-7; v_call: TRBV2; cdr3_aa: CASSNRDEQYF
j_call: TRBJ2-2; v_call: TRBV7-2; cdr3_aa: CASSFRGRNTGELFF
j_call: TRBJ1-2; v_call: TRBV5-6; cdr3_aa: CASSLWGVGYGYTF
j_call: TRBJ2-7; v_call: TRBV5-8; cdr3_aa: CASTLRGTIHEQYF
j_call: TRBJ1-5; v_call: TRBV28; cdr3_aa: CATRDRGYSNQPQHF
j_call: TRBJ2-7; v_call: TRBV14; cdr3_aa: CASSQGWRYEQYF
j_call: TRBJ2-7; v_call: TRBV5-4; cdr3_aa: CASSRLAGGSYEQYF
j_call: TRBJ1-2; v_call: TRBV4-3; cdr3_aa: CASSLWGGAWGDYGYTF
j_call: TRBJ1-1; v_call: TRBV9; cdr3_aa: CASSPQGNLGTEAFF
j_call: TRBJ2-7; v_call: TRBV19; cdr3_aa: CATRVGVQSSYEQYF
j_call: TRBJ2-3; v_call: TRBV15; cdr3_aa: CATSVRDRSTDTQYF
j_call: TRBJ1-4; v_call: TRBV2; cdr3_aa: CASSDRGSTNEKLFF
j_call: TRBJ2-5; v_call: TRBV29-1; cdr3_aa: CSVDQQAETQYF
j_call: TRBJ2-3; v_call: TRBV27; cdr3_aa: CASSFSAGGSTDTQYF
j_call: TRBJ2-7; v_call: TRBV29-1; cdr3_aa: CSIQTSGTAYEQYF
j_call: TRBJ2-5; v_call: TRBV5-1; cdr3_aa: CASSWDFQETQYF
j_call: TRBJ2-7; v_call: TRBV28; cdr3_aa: CASSFPPGSHEQYF
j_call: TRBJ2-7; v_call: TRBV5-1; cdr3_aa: CASSLVAASSYEQYF
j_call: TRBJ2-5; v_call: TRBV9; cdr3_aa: CASTRTGGVETQYF
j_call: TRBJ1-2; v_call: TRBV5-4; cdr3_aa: CASSSGGGYTF
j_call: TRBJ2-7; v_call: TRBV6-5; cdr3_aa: CASTGGDEQYF
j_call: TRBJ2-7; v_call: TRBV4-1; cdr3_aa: CASSISISYEQYF
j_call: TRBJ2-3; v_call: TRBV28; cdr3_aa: CASSRLAGTDTQYF
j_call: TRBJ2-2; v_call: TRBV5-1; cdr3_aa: CASSYGQAGTGELFF
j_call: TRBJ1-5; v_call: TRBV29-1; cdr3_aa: CSVEEGAGQPQHF
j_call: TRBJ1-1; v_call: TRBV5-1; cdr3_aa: CASSLDRVNTEAFF
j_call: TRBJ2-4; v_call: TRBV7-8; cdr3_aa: CASSSVAKNIQYF
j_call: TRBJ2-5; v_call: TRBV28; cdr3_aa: CASSLSGREGRAQYF
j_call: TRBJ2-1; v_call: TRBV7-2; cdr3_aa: CASSLGIQGPNEQFF
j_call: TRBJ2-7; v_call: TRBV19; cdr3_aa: CASSISLAGGSYEQYF
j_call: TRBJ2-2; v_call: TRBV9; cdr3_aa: CASSVGGLLRTGELFF
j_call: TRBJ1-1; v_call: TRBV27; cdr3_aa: CASSSYRGEGVTEAFF
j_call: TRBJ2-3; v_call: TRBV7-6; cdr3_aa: CASSQGAGTDTQYF
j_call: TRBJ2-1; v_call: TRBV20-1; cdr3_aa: CSARDRGEQFF
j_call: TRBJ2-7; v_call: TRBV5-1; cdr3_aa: CASSFGTSGQGYEQYF
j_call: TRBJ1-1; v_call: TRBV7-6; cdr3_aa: CASSPRQGVNTEAFF
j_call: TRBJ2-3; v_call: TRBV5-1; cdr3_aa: CASGTSGPDTQYF
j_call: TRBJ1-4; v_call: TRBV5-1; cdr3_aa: CASSLAGSLLRDRRREKLFF
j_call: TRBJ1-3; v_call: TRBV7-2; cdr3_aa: CASSPQNGNTIYF
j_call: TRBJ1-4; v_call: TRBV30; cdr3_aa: CAWGPGTGGEKLFF
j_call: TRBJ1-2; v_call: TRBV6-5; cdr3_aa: CASSKRGRVNYGYTF
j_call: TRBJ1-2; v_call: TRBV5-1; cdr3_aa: CASSLPGQGRGYTF
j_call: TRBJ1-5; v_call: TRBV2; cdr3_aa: CASDRGNQPQHF
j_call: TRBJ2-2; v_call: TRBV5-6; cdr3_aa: CASGFAGFLHTGELFF
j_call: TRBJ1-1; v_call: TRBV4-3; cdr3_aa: CASSQTVRGDLMNTEAFF
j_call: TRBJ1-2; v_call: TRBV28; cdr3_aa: CASSESGGAGYTF
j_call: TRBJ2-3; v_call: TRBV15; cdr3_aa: CATSRREVRGGTDTQYF
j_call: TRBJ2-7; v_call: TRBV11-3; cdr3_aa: CASSLDGRGDEQYF
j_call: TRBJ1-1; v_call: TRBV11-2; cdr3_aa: CASSLVFGGTEAFF
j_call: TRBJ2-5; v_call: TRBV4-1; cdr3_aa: CASSQKLAGGFQETQYF